The next 19 T cell receptor beta chains were all read from a single sample in a study of OX40 agonist ivuxolimab in advanced cancers. Repertoires were generated with immunoSEQ multiplex PCR, while TCRdb's copy carries only in-frame clones and drops some. Among tens of thousands of clones listed, 85% to 90% were seen once. The specimen was CD4+ or CD8+ T cells sorted from blood, collected in a trial of the OX40 agonist ivuxolimab. The receptor source for this set is an adult with an advanced solid tumor such as melanoma, head and neck, liver or kidney cancer.

The chain uses TRBV7-2 and TRBJ2-5; the D call may be TRBD1 or TRBD2 (6 bases each). V was shortened by 5 bases and J by 1 base, with 11 bases between the two germline ends. Germline assignment: CDR1 SGHTA and CDR2 FQGNSA. This CDR3 contains 14 residues. CDR3 residues: CASSRGTTQETQYF. The CDR3 DNA follows: TGTGCCAGCAGCCGGGGGACAACCCAAGAGACCCAGTACTTC.

The count of this clone is one. DNA of the CDR3: TGTGCCACCAGCGCCTACGGTAGGGACTCCTACAATGAGCAGTTCTTC. This encodes CATSAYGRDSYNEQFF. This chain joins TRBV15 and TRBJ2-1; no definite D call. This CDR3 is built from 16 residues. Germline assignment: CDR1 LNHNV and CDR2 YYDKDF (reference sequence). V gave up 5 bases and J gave up 0 bases, with 14 bases separating them. Full variable domain (rest looked up from reference TRBV15 and TRBJ2-1): DAMVIQNPRYQVTQFGKPVTLSCSQTLNHNVMYWYQQKSSQAPKLLFHYYDKDFNNEADTPDNFQSRRPNTSFCFLDIRSPGLGDTAMYLCATSAYGRDSYNEQFFGPGTRLTVL.

Only one count was recorded for this clone. V gene TRBV7-2 combines with J gene TRBJ2-2; TRBD2 aligns across 9 bases. The CDR3 is 17 amino acids. V trimming: 2 bases; J trimming: 2 bases; junction bases outside the gene matches: 6. The germline CDR1 and CDR2 sequences are SGHTA and FQGNSA. The CDR3 protein is CASSLRAGGFNTGELFF. The CDR3 DNA sequence: TGTGCCAGCAGCTTACGAGCGGGAGGATTTAACACCGGGGAGCTGTTTTTT.

The chain combines TRBV4-1 with TRBJ2-2; 16 nucleotides align to TRBD2. Germline V gene sequence: CDR1 MGHRA, CDR2 YSYEKL. The CDR3 totals 18 residues. Germline trimming cut 4 bases from V and 6 bases from J; bases unmatched to any gene: 8. CDR3 in amino acids: CASSPPGLAGGLAGELFF. DNA of the CDR3: TGCGCCAGCAGCCCGCCGGGACTAGCGGGGGGGTTGGCCGGGGAGCTGTTTTTT.

V usage is TRBV7-2 and J usage is TRBJ2-3; D might be TRBD2 (6 bases). The CDR3 consists of 15 residues. V was clipped by 1 base and J by 7 bases, with 15 bases between them. Germline-derived CDR1 and CDR2 are SGHTA and FQGNSA. CDR3 residues: CASSLDDSGAYTQYF. Here the CDR3 DNA reads TGTGCCAGCAGCTTAGACGATAGCGGAGCCTATACGCAGTATTTT.

A single count supports this clone. This chain's CDR3 is CASLRSMSSTYGYTF. The CDR3 DNA reads as TGTGCCAGCCTACGGTCAATGAGCTCTACCTATGGCTACACCTTC. The J gene is TRBJ1-2, the V gene TRBV27; D gene uncertain. Deletions cut 8 bases from V and 4 bases from J, with 20 bases between. The germline CDR1 and CDR2 sequences are MNHEY and SMNVEV (reference sequence). The CDR3 spans 15 residues.

The chain joins TRBV27 to TRBJ1-4; tentative D call: TRBD1 (5 bases). Per germline, CDR1 MNHEY and CDR2 SMNVEV (reference sequence). The CDR3 totals 15 residues. Deletions cut 2 bases from V and 3 bases from J, with 10 bases between. The CDR3 protein is CASSLIPRANEKLFF. The CDR3 region has the DNA TGTGCCAGCAGTTTAATCCCCAGGGCTAATGAAAAACTGTTTTTT.

The chain joins TRBV5-6 to TRBJ2-7; possible D gene TRBD1, 6 bases. The V end lost 4 bases, the J end lost 0 bases, and 11 bases lay between the germline ends. The CDR3 totals 14 residues. Germline CDR1 is SGHDT and CDR2 is YYEEEE. CDR3 sequence: CASSGTPSSYEQYF. In DNA, the CDR3 is TGTGCCAGCAGCGGGACACCGAGCTCCTACGAGCAGTACTTC.

The chain links TRBV29-1 to TRBJ2-1; TRBD1 matches 9 bases. This CDR3 region has 14 residues. Germline CDR1 SQVTM, CDR2 ANQGSEA. V lost 7 bases to trimming and J lost 1 base; unmatched junction nucleotides: 5. CDR3 sequence (DNA): TGCAGCGGGACCGGGACAGGGTCCTACAATGAGCAGTTCTTC. The encoded protein is CSGTGTGSYNEQFF.

This chain joins TRBV18 and TRBJ2-7, with D perhaps matching TRBD2 (5 bases). V was shortened by 6 bases and J by 5 bases, with 11 bases between the two germline ends. This CDR3 has 12 residues. Per the germline V gene, CDR1 is KGHSH and CDR2 is LQKENI. The CDR3 DNA is TGTGCCAGCTCCCGACTAAGGAACGAGCAGTACTTC. It is translated as CASSRLRNEQYF.

The chain has TRBV7-2 and TRBJ2-1; TRBD2 agrees at 7 bases. The CDR3 consists of 15 residues. V trimming: 5 bases; J trimming: 4 bases; junction bases outside the gene matches: 8. CDR1 is SGHTA, CDR2 FQGNSA, per germline. CDR3 in amino acids: CASSKGAGLYNEQFF. CDR3 nucleotides: TGTGCCAGCAGCAAGGGAGCGGGGCTATACAATGAGCAGTTCTTC.

The rearrangement joins TRBV18 to TRBJ2-5; maybe TRBD2 (5 bases). V was shortened by 2 bases and J by 4 bases, with 11 bases between the two germline ends. Germline V gives CDR1 KGHSH, CDR2 LQKENI. The CDR3 has 14 residues. The CDR3 DNA reads TGTGCCAGCTCACCAGTCCCAGCGGCAGAGACCCAGTACTTC. Protein: CASSPVPAAETQYF.

A note on this clone: Other DNA sequences within the sample encode an identical CDR3. The CDR3: CASSPGENTEAFF. The CDR3 nucleotides are TGTGCCAGCTCACCAGGAGAGAACACTGAAGCTTTCTTT. The chain couples TRBV18 to TRBJ1-1; no clear D gene. The CDR3 consists of 13 residues. The V and J ends lost 2 bases and 1 base respectively, with 5 bases between them. Germline CDR1 is KGHSH and CDR2 is LQKENI. Drawing the rest from reference TRBV18 and TRBJ1-1, the complete variable domain is NAGVMQNPRHLVRRRGQEARLRCSPMKGHSHVYWYRQLPEEGLKFMVYLQKENIIDESGMPKERFSAEFPKEGPSILRIQQVVRGDSAAYFCASSPGENTEAFFGQGTRLTVV.

V and J are TRBV6-1 and TRBJ2-3; no clear D. The CDR3 spans 13 residues. Trimming took 7 bases from V and 2 from J, leaving 10 bases between them. The germline gives CDR1 MNHNS, CDR2 SASEGT. DNA for the CDR3: TGTGCCAGCAAACTTGTACCCACAGATACGCAGTATTTT. This translates into CASKLVPTDTQYF.

The chain carries TRBV7-8 and TRBJ1-3; D is uncertain. This CDR3 has 20 residues. Germline V CDR1 and CDR2: SGHVS, FQNEAQ. The V gene lost 5 bases and the J gene lost 0 bases, with 26 bases spanning the gap. The CDR3 DNA follows: TGTGCCAGCAGCCGCTCTGATTCGATATATCGTGCCCGCTCTGGAAACACCATATATTTT. Protein product: CASSRSDSIYRARSGNTIYF.

The count of this clone is one. CDR3 loop: CASSPRTGSGEQYF. CDR3 bases: TGTGCCAGCAGTCCGCGCACAGGCTCAGGCGAGCAGTACTTC. The V call is TRBV2, the J call TRBJ2-7, with a tentative D call TRBD1 (5 bases). The germline CDR1 and CDR2 sequences are SNHLY and FYNNEI. V was shortened by 5 bases and J by 6 bases, with 17 bases between the two germline ends. The CDR3 consists of 14 residues.

This clone was seen a handful of times. The chain combines TRBV5-6 with TRBJ1-1; the match to TRBD1 covers 9 bases. With V trimmed by 0 bases and J by 0 bases, 3 bases remained unmatched. There are 16 residues in the CDR3. CDR1 and CDR2 (germline): SGHDT, YYEEEE. This CDR3 is CASSLDRGRMNTEAFF. As DNA, the CDR3 is TGTGCCAGCAGCTTGGACAGGGGGCGCATGAACACTGAAGCTTTCTTT.

The chain is built from TRBV5-5 and TRBJ1-5; D unclear. CDR1 and CDR2 from the germline V gene are SGHKS and YYEKEE (reference sequence). The CDR3 runs to 14 residues. Trimming removed 4 bases from V and 3 bases from J, with 11 bases in between. CDR3: CASSQDGPNQPQHF. The CDR3 bases are TGTGCCAGCAGCCAGGACGGACCCAATCAGCCCCAGCATTTT.

This chain joins TRBV27 and TRBJ1-5, with D hard to call. V was shortened by 5 bases and J by 0 bases, with 8 bases between the two germline ends. The CDR3 extends over 14 amino acids. Per germline, CDR1 MNHEY and CDR2 SMNVEV (reference sequence). CDR3 bases: TGTGCCAGCAGTCATAAAGATAGCAATCAGCCCCAGCATTTT. Its protein is CASSHKDSNQPQHF.